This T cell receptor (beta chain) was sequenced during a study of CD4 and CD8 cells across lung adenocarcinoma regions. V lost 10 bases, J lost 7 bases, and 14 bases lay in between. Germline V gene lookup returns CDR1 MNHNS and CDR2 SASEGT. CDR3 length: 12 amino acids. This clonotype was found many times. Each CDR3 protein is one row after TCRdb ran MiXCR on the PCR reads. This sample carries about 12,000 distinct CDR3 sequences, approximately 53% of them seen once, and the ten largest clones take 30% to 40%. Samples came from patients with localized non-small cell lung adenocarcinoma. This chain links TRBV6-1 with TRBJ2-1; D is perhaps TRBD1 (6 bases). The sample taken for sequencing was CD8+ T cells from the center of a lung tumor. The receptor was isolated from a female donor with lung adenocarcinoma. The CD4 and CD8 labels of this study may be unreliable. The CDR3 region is CATNRVRNEQFF. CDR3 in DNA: TGTGCCACTAACAGGGTGAGGAATGAGCAGTTCTTC.